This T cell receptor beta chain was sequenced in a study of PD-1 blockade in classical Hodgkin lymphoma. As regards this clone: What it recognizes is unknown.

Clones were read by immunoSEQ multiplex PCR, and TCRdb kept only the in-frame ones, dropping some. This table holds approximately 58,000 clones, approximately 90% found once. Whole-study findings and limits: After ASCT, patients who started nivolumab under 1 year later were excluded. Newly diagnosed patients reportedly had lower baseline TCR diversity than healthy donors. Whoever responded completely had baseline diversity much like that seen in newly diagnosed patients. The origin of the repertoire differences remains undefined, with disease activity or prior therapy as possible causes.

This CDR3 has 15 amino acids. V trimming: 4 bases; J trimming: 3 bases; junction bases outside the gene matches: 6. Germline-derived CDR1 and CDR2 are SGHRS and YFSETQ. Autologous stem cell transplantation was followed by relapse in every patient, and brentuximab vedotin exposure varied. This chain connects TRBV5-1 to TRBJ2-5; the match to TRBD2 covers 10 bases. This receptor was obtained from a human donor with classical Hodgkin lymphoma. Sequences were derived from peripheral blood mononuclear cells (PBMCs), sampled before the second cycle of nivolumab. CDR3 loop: CASSKGLARKETQYF. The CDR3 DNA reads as TGCGCCAGCAGCAAGGGACTAGCGCGGAAAGAGACCCAGTACTTC. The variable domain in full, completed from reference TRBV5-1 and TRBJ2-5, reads KAGVTQTPRYLIKTRGQQVTLSCSPISGHRSVSWYQQTPGQGLQFLFEYFSETQRNKGNFPGRFSGRQFSNSRSEMNVSTLELGDSALYLCASSKGLARKETQYFGPGTRLLVL.